This TCR beta chain was sequenced during a study of identical twins. V was pared by 1 base and J by 5 bases, with 10 bases between. The CDR3 totals 13 residues. CDR1 SGHRS and CDR2 YFSETQ come from the germline V gene. A remark on this clonotype: Its specificity is not known.

Every donor was a healthy Caucasian. Study-wide results and limits: Models came in too low on out-of-frame TCR alpha sharing in monozygotic twins.

TCRdb reanalysed the 5' RACE reads using MiXCR and keeps one entry per CDR3 protein. Of 350,000 to 450,000 distinct CDR3 sequences in the sample, 18% were seen once. The specimen was naive T cells sorted from blood. The J gene is TRBJ2-7, the V gene TRBV5-1; D is unclear. This receptor was obtained from a man between 50 and 59 years old in good health. The CDR3 here is CASSLNPIDEQYF. The CDR3 DNA reads TGCGCCAGCAGCTTGAACCCAATTGACGAGCAGTACTTC.